This T cell receptor (beta chain) was sequenced in a study of PD-1 blockade in classical Hodgkin lymphoma (dated by TCRdb to about 2020). Notes on the research overall: Nivolumab dosing was 3 mg/kg intravenously every 2 weeks, continuing until either disease progression or unacceptable toxicity. A peripheral blood immune signature of response to PD-1 blockade in classical Hodgkin lymphoma was defined using TCR beta sequencing and CyTOF. Broad study findings and their caveats: Patients starting nivolumab less than 1 year after ASCT had lower diversity and were excluded from later analyses to avoid confounding by immune reconstitution. Baseline diversity similar to that of newly diagnosed patients was observed in trial patients achieving complete response, whereas significantly lower diversity was observed in partial responders and progressors. A significant rise by C4D1 was seen in CD4+ but not CD8+ TCR diversity (p=0.0027 vs p=0.16), with the rise being most apparent in complete responders (p=0.02). Baseline TCR diversity was reported as lower in newly diagnosed patients than in healthy donors, and lower still in relapsed/refractory patients. Only a single clinical trial cohort was studied, and what caused the repertoire differences, possibly disease activity or prior therapy, remained undefined.

The time point tag for this specimen amounts to: cycle 4 day 1 (C4D1), after five to seven weeks of nivolumab. Every trial patient had relapsed following autologous stem cell transplantation, and prior brentuximab vedotin exposure was what differed among cohorts A, B and C. The trial cohort comprised approximately 55 patients with relapsed/refractory classical Hodgkin lymphoma whose best overall responses were complete response, partial response or progressive disease. Single-agent nivolumab was administered to trial patients in the multi-cohort phase II CheckMate 205 trial. Best overall response was determined by an independent review committee according to the 2007 International Working Group response criteria. Trial PBMCs were obtained immediately prior to nivolumab initiation (C1D1) and on therapy at cycle 2 day 1 and cycle 4 day 1. Peripheral blood was collected in 8 mL Vacutainer Cell Preparation Tubes, from which PBMCs were isolated by centrifugation and then cryopreserved.

Genomic DNA was isolated using the Qiagen DNeasy kit from unsorted PBMCs as well as from negatively selected CD4+ and CD8+ fractions. Amplification of TCR beta CDR3 regions was done by immunoSEQ multiplex PCR with primers that anneal to V and J segments. Amplification bias was minimized using a synthetic immune receptor repertoire, and residual bias was removed computationally after sequencing. Per the original workflow: Custom Python scripts were used to quantify repertoire diversity as the Shannon entropy index. Unsorted, CD4+ and CD8+ repertoires were analyzed separately, except for combined analyses in which CD4+ and CD8+ sequences were merged in silico. Clonal expansion was defined as a frequency increase of at least 2-fold after treatment compared with C1D1, and clones undetected at baseline were assigned a pseudocount of 0.5. Singleton clones were defined as clones with 0 or 1 copy at C1D1, and non-singleton clones were defined as clones with 2 or more copies. Clones expanded in unsorted samples were labelled as CD4+, CD8+ or unknown by matching protein sequences in sorted samples from the same patient. Wilcoxon tests were applied to paired samples to test diversity changes from C1D1 to C4D1. TCRdb carries this immuneACCESS record with in-frame sequences only. Its versions omit some clonotypes, under half of them owing to an unresolved V gene in the studies checked, with the rest unexplained. For V, J and clone size, that table is used; D and trimming come from the DNA. In all, the sample holds roughly 50,000 clones, and 86% of those were seen once. The ten largest clonotypes hold about 6.7% of the sample.

CDR1 and CDR2 (MDHEN, SYDVKM) derive from the germline V gene. V trim: 5 bases; J trim: 7 bases; unmatched bases: 3. The CDR3, cysteine through phenylalanine, is 14 amino acids long. CDR3 DNA is the only sequence kept; it has 42 bases, read in frame from the first base. To note about this clone: What antigen it recognizes has not been identified. No much larger clone exists at a distance of one base, and base qualities are not known.

Recombination joined TRBV28 with TRBJ2-2, with 11 bases matching TRBD1. Sequenced material: peripheral blood mononuclear cells (PBMCs), taken before the fourth cycle of nivolumab. The sequence came from a human donor with classical Hodgkin lymphoma. Here the CDR3 is given as CASSGDRGDGELFF. The DNA is as follows: TGTGCCAGCAGTGGGGACAGGGGGGACGGGGAGCTGTTTTTT. Extended through the reference TRBV28 and TRBJ2-2 proteins, this CDR3 yields the full variable domain: DVKVTQSSRYLVKRTGEKVFLECVQDMDHENMFWYRQDPGLGLRLIYFSYDVKMKEKGDIPEGYSVSREKKERFSLILESASTNQTSMYLCASSGDRGDGELFFGEGSRLTVL.